The rows below give T cell receptor beta chains drawn from one sample of a study of T cell responses to AZD1222 COVID-19 vaccine. Produced via immunoSEQ multiplex PCR; TCRdb's table is partial and in-frame only. The data show 50,000 or so clones, approximately 88% seen once. The sample consisted of peripheral blood, taken on day 0 of AZD1222 vaccination. The receptors were sampled from an adult in good health. Both conserved end residues are trimmed from each CDR3. D genes are given only for firm matches. Only some rows state a clone size, as once, few, many or a class for expanded clones.

J gene | clone size | D gene | V gene | CDR3 protein
TRBJ1-5 | NA | NA | TRBV19 | ASNSRNQPQH
TRBJ2-7 | NA | TRBD2 | TRBV6-5 | ASSYREAYEQY
TRBJ2-2 | NA | NA | TRBV30 | AWSKSTGELF
TRBJ1-5 | NA | NA | TRBV19 | ASTSIKRWDQPQH
TRBJ2-3 | NA | NA | TRBV25-1 | ASSVGGYADTQY
TRBJ2-7 | NA | NA | TRBV3-1/TRBV3-2 | ASSQAFSAGYEQY
TRBJ1-2 | few | NA | TRBV29-1 | SVGGDDGYT
TRBJ2-3 | NA | NA | TRBV19 | ASSKKSEVTDTQY
TRBJ1-1 | NA | NA | TRBV21-1 | ASSNDGTVSEAF
TRBJ2-7 | NA | NA | TRBV6-5 | ASSGYEQY
TRBJ1-4 | NA | TRBD1 | TRBV5-4 | ASSGPGQGQEKLF
TRBJ1-1 | NA | NA | TRBV5-1 | ASSFEGSTEAF
TRBJ2-1 | NA | TRBD2 | TRBV18 | ASSPPHSGRDLDEQF
TRBJ1-2 | NA | NA | TRBV25-1 | ASSEGTVYGYT
TRBJ2-2 | NA | TRBD1 | TRBV6-2/TRBV6-3 | ASSDRGSNTGELF
TRBJ1-3 | NA | NA | TRBV11-2 | ASSLGRTGNTIY
TRBJ1-1 | NA | NA | TRBV29-1 | SVNRVGDTEAF
TRBJ2-3 | NA | TRBD2 | TRBV5-1 | ASSAVTSGSGSDTQY
TRBJ2-1 | once | TRBD1 | TRBV28 | ASSFPTGGTYNEQF
TRBJ2-1 | NA | NA | TRBV6-5 | ASSTSSPRNEQF
TRBJ1-5 | NA | NA | TRBV6-2/TRBV6-3 | ASSYYQTPQH
TRBJ2-1 | NA | TRBD2 | TRBV23-1 | ASSQPGLVLYEQF
TRBJ2-3 | once | NA | TRBV7-9 | ASSRDYTDTQY
TRBJ2-3 | NA | NA | TRBV19 | ASSSSSEPSTDTQY
TRBJ1-3 | NA | TRBD1 | TRBV7-2 | ASRPTDRDSGNTIY
TRBJ1-4 | NA | NA | TRBV7-9 | ASSLQGGSEKLF
TRBJ1-1 | NA | NA | TRBV11-3 | ASSSTGTLNTEAF
TRBJ1-3 | NA | TRBD1 | TRBV4-3 | ASSQDPTGASSGNTIY
TRBJ2-2 | NA | NA | TRBV11-3 | ASSLSLGNTGELF
TRBJ2-1 | NA | TRBD2 | TRBV11-3 | ASSLRRTSGRANEQF
TRBJ2-7 | NA | NA | TRBV19 | ASSTTGYEEQY
TRBJ2-2 | NA | NA | TRBV2 | ASGVADAGELF
TRBJ1-1 | few | NA | TRBV6-5 | ASSYTKRRTNTEAF
TRBJ2-1 | NA | TRBD2 | TRBV9 | ASSRGLAGGTEQF
TRBJ2-1 | few | TRBD2 | TRBV19 | ASSIDLESGRTYNEQF
TRBJ2-5 | NA | TRBD2 | TRBV6-2/TRBV6-3 | ASSYPAGASGQETQY
TRBJ1-4 | NA | NA | TRBV12-3/TRBV12-4 | ASSRDLNEKLF
TRBJ2-7 | NA | TRBD2 | TRBV13 | ASSLGRASGDYEQY
TRBJ2-7 | NA | NA | TRBV13 | ASSSRTGEQY
TRBJ1-3 | NA | TRBD1 | TRBV9 | ASSTHSTRDSTSSGNTIY
TRBJ2-1 | NA | TRBD2 | TRBV7-2 | ASSPEAGGRREKFNEQF
TRBJ1-1 | NA | NA | TRBV11-2 | ASSYGGQTEAF
TRBJ2-7 | NA | NA | TRBV5-1 | ASSPDGTGNYEQY
TRBJ1-3 | NA | TRBD1 | TRBV9 | ASSVRTGFSGNTIY
TRBJ2-3 | NA | NA | TRBV19 | ASSMTVTDTQY
TRBJ2-7 | NA | NA | TRBV29-1 | SVDQGKGYEQY
TRBJ2-2 | NA | TRBD2 | TRBV6-2/TRBV6-3 | ASSYSLTSGRRNGELF
TRBJ1-1 | once | NA | TRBV4-1 | ASSQAGILLFF
TRBJ2-7 | NA | TRBD1 | TRBV2 | AVRGNEQY
TRBJ1-5 | NA | TRBD1 | TRBV4-1 | ASSPQRGQGGQPQH
TRBJ1-3 | NA | NA | TRBV19 | ASSTGSSGNTIY
TRBJ1-2 | NA | TRBD1 | TRBV7-2 | ASSFQGESSNYGYT
TRBJ1-2 | NA | NA | TRBV7-9 | ASSLLGRIYGYT
TRBJ1-1 | NA | NA | TRBV30 | AWSVGGRDTEAF
TRBJ2-3 | NA | NA | TRBV14 | ASSRRPGIPTEMDTQY
TRBJ2-7 | few | NA | TRBV5-4 | ASSLGGGYEQY
TRBJ2-5 | NA | NA | TRBV7-9 | ASSGGAEETQY
TRBJ2-5 | NA | TRBD2 | TRBV7-7 | ASSTGLAGETQY